This TCR beta chain was obtained from a study of OX40 agonist ivuxolimab in advanced cancers. Study-level background: The patients received ivuxolimab by intravenous route every 2 weeks at 0.01 to 10 mg/kg. Prior anti-PD-1, anti-PD-L1 or anti-CTLA-4 therapy was allowed; around 40% had some. Overall study findings and caveats: The CD4+ and CD8+ T cells in the blood had expanded clonally by week 6 at 0.1 to 3.0 mg/kg.

The V gene's germline CDR1 is WSHSY and CDR2 SAAADI. CDR3 length: 15 amino acids. Clones were sequenced by immunoSEQ multiplex PCR, and TCRdb holds only the in-frame ones, with some missing. The sample has around 64,000 clones, roughly 85% seen once. Points on this clone: Its antigen is undetermined.

Sequencing was performed on CD4+ or CD8+ T cells sorted from blood, taken in a trial of the OX40 agonist ivuxolimab. This clonotype was sampled from an adult with an advanced solid tumor such as melanoma, head and neck, liver or kidney cancer. This chain connects TRBV10-2 to TRBJ2-5; 9 bases agree with TRBD2. The end of the DNA aligns better with TRBJ2-7, so the J call may be wrong. The CDR3 protein is CASSRFSGSRNEQYF. CDR3 nucleotides: TGCGCCAGCAGTCGGTTTAGCGGGAGCAGGAACGAGCAGTACTTC.